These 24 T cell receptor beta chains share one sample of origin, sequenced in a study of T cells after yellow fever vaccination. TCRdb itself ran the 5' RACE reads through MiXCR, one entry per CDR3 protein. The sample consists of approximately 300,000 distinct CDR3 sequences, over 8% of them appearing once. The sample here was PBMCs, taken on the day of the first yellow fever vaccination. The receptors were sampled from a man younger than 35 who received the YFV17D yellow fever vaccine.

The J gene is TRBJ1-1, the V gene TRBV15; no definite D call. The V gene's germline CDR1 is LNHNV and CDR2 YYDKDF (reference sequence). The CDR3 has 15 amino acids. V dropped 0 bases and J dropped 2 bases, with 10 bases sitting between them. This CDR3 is CATSREGKVNTEAFF. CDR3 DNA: TGTGCCACCAGCAGAGAAGGCAAAGTAAACACTGAAGCTTTCTTT. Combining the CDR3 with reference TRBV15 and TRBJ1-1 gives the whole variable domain DAMVIQNPRYQVTQFGKPVTLSCSQTLNHNVMYWYQQKSSQAPKLLFHYYDKDFNNEADTPDNFQSRRPNTSFCFLDIRSPGLGDTAMYLCATSREGKVNTEAFFGQGTRLTVV.

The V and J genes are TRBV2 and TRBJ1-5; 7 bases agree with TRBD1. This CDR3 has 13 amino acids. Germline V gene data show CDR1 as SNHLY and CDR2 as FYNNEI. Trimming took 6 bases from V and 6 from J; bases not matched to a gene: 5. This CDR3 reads CASSSDRAQPQHF. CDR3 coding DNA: TGTGCCAGCAGCTCTGACAGGGCTCAGCCCCAGCATTTT.

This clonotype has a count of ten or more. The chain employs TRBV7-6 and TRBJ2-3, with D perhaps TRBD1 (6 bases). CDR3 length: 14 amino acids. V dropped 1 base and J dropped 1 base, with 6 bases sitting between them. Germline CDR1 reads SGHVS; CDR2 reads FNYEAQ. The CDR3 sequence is CASSLDRGTDTQYF. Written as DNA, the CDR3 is TGTGCCAGCAGCTTAGACAGGGGCACAGATACGCAGTATTTT.

In DNA form, the CDR3 reads TGTGCCAGCTCCGACAGGGTATTAAGCTCTGGGGCCAACGTCCTGACTTTC. The encoded protein is CASSDRVLSSGANVLTF. V and J are TRBV18 and TRBJ2-6, with 7 nucleotides matching TRBD1. The germline CDR1 and CDR2 sequences are KGHSH and LQKENI. The CDR3 consists of 17 residues. The ends lost 6 bases at V and 0 bases at J; junction bases unmatched: 8.

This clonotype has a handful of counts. The CDR3 reads CASGDWSEKLFF. The CDR3 DNA reads TGTGCCAGCGGAGATTGGAGTGAAAAACTGTTTTTT. V gene TRBV6-2 or TRBV6-3 combines with J gene TRBJ1-4; no definite D call. This CDR3 region has 12 residues. V lost 8 bases and J lost 7, with 11 bases in between. Germline lookup yields CDR1 MNHEY and CDR2 SVGEGT.

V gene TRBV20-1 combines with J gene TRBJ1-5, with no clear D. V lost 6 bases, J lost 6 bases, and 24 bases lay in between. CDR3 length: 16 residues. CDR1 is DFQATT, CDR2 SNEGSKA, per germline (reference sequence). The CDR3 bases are TGCAGTGCCGCCGCATTGCCTTTAGTAGTGGGTCAGCCCCAGCATTTT. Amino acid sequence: CSAAALPLVVGQPQHF.

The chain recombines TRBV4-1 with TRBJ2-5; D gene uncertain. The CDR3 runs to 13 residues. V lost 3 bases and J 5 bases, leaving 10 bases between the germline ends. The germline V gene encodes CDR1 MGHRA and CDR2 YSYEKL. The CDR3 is CASSHPSRETQYF. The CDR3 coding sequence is TGCGCCAGCAGCCACCCCTCGAGGGAGACCCAGTACTTC.

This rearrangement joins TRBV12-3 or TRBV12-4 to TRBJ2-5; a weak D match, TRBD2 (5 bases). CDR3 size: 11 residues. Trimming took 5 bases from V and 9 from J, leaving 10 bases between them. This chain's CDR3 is CASSLPGAQYF. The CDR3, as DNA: TGTGCCAGCAGTCTCCCCGGGGCCCAGTACTTC.

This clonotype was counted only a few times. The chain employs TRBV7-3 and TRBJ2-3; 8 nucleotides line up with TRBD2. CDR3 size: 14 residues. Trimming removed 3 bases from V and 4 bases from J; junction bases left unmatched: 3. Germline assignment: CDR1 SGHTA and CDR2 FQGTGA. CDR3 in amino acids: CASSFLAGADTQYF. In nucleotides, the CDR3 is TGTGCCAGCAGCTTCCTAGCGGGCGCAGATACGCAGTATTTT.

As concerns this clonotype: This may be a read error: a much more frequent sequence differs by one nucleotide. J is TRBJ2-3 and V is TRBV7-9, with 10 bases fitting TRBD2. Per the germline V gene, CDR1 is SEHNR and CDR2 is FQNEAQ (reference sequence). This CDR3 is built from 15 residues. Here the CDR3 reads CASSLTSGAPDTQDF. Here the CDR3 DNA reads TGTGCCAGCAGCTTAACTAGCGGGGCGCCAGATACGCAGGATTTT.

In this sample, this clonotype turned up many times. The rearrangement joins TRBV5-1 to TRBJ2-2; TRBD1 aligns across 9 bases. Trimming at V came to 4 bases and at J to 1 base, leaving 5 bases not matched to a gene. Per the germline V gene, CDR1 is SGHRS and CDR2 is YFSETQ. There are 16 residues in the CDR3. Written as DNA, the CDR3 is TGCGCCAGCAGCCCGGGGACAGGGTGGAACACCGGGGAGCTGTTTTTT. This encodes CASSPGTGWNTGELFF.

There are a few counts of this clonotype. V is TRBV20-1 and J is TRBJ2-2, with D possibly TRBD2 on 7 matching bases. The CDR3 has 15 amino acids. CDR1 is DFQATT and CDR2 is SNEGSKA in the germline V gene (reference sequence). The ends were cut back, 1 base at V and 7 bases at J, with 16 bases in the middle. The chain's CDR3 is CSARAWGGSFGELFF. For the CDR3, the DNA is TGCAGTGCTAGAGCATGGGGGGGCTCTTTCGGGGAGCTGTTTTTT.

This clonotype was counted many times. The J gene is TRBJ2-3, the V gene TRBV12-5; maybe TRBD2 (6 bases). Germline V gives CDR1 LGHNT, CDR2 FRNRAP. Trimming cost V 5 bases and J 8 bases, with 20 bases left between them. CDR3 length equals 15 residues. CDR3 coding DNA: TGTGCTAGTGGTCCCGGGACTGCCAACCTCGGTACGCAGTATTTT. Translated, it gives CASGPGTANLGTQYF.

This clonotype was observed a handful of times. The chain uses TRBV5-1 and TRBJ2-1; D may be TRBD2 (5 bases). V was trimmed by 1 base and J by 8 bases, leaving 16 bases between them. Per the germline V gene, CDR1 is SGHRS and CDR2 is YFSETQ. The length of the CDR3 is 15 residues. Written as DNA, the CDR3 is TGCGCCAGCAGCTTGCTGGGGTTCCCAGCGGATGAGCAGTTCTTC. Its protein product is CASSLLGFPADEQFF.

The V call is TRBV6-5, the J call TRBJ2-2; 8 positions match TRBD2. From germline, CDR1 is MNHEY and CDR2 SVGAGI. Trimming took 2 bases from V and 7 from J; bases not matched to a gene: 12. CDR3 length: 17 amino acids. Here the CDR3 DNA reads TGTGCCAGCAGTTACGAAGGGACTAGAAGTTTCGGCGGGGAGCTGTTTTTT. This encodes CASSYEGTRSFGGELFF.

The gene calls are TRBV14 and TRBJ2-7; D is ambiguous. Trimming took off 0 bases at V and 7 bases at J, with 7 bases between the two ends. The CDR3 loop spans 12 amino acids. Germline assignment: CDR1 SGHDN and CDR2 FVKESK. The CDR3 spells CASSQDLGEQYV. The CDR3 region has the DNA TGTGCCAGCAGCCAAGATTTGGGGGAGCAGTACGTC.

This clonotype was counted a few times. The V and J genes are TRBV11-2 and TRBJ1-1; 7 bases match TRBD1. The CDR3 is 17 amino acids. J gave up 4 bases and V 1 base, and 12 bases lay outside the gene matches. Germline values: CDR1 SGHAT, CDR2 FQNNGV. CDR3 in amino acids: CASSLGRKTGVTTEAFF. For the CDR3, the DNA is TGTGCCAGCAGCTTAGGGAGAAAAACAGGGGTTACCACTGAAGCTTTCTTT.

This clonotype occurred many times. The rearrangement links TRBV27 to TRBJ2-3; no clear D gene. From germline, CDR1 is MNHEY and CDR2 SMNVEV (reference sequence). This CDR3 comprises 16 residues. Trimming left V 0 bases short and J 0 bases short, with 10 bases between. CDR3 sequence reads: CASSLSPVASTDTQYF. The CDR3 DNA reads TGTGCCAGCAGTTTATCCCCCGTAGCTAGCACAGATACGCAGTATTTT.

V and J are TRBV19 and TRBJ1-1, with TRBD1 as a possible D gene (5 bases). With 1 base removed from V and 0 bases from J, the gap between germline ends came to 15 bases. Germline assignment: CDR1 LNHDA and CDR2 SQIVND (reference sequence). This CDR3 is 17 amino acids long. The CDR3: CASSIAWGRFMNTEAFF. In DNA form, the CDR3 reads TGTGCCAGTAGTATAGCATGGGGACGGTTCATGAACACTGAAGCTTTCTTT.

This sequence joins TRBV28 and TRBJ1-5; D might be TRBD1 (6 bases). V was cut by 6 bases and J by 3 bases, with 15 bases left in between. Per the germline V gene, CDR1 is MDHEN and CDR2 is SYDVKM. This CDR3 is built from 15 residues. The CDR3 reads CASSHGGRDNQPQHF. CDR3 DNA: TGTGCCAGCAGCCACGGGGGCAGGGACAATCAGCCCCAGCATTTT.

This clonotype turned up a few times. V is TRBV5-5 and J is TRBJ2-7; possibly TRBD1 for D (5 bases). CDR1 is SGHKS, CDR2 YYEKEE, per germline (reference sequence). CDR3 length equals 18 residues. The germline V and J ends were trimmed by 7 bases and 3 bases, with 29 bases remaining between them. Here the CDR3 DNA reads TGTGCCAGCTTACTGAATCTAAGGGGTGCACGTACCCGCTACGAGCAGTACTTC. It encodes CASLLNLRGARTRYEQYF.

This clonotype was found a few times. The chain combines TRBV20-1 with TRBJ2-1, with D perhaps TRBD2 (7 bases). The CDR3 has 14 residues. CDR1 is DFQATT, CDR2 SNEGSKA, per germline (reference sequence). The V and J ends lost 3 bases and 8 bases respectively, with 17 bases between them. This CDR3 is CSARRRGPEDEQFF. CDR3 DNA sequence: TGCAGTGCTAGGCGGCGGGGGCCAGAGGATGAGCAGTTCTTC.

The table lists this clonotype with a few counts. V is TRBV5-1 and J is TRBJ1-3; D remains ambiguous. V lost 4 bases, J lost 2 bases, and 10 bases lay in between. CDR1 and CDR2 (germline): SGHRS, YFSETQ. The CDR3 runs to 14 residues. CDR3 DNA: TGCGCCAGCAGCCCCCCCGGTACTGGAAACACCATATATTTT. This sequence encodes CASSPPGTGNTIYF.

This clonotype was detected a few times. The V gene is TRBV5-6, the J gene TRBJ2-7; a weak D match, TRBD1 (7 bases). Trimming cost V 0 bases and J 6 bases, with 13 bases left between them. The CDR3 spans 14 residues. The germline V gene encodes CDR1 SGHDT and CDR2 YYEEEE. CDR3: CASSLGTGGVEQYF. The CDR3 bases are TGTGCCAGCAGCTTGGGGACAGGAGGGGTCGAGCAGTACTTC.